The source of this TCR beta chain is a study of T cells in women clearing cervical HPV infection. With regard to this clone: The missing CDR3 end, 3 residues past where the read stops, is filled in from the germline J gene.

The length of the CDR3 is 12 residues. In germline, CDR1 is SNHLY, CDR2 FYNNEI. Some clones are missing from TCRdb's copy, which holds only in-frame ones; the method was immunoSEQ multiplex PCR. The listing contains 40,000 to 55,000 clones. The receptor was derived from a woman between 18 and 69 years old with a cervical HPV16 infection that either progressed to CIN3+ or cleared (not recorded which). Sequenced input: blood buffy coat. J is TRBJ1-2 and V is TRBV2, with D tentatively TRBD1 (5 bases). CDR3 sequence: CASSVSGEGYTF. The sequenced CDR3 bases are TGTGCCAGCAGTGTTTCGGGGGAGGGC.